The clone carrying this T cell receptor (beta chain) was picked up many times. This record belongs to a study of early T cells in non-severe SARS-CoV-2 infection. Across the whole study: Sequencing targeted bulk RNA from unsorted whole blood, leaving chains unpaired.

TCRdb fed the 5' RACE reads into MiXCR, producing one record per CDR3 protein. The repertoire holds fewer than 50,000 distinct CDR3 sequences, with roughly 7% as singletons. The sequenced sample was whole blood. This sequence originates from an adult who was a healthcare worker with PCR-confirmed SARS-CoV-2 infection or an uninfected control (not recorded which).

The DNA for the CDR3 is TGCAGTGCTTCGAGGCCGTGGGCGGTTTGGGGCACAGATACGCAGTATTTT. It codes for CSASRPWAVWGTDTQYF. The chain employs TRBV20-1 and TRBJ2-3; no firm D call. Germline V gene data show CDR1 as DFQATT and CDR2 as SNEGSKA (reference sequence). The CDR3 is 17 residues long. Trimming took off 5 bases at V and 1 base at J, with 22 bases between the two ends.